These T cell receptor beta chains were read from a single sample in a study of cytomegalovirus exposure and HLA in healthy donors. Clones were read by immunoSEQ multiplex PCR, and TCRdb kept only the in-frame ones, dropping some. Here the sample spans 150,000 to 200,000 clones, approximately 84% being singletons. The sample taken for sequencing was PBMCs. The receptors were sampled from a man aged 50 to 59 in good health and CMV-seronegative. Both conserved end residues are part of each CDR3. D genes are given only for firm matches. Clone size is stated in some rows and not others, as once, few, many or a class when expanded.

abundance,v_gene,j_gene,d_gene,CDR3aa,CDR3nt
.,TRBV10-3,TRBJ1-2,TRBD1,CAISALQGRNYGYTF,TGTGCCATCAGTGCCTTACAGGGGCGGAACTATGGCTACACCTTC
.,TRBV13,TRBJ1-1,TRBD1,CASSMGDRNTEAFF,TGTGCCAGCAGTATGGGGGACAGGAACACTGAAGCTTTCTTT
.,TRBV4-1,TRBJ1-2,.,CASSRRERTYGYTF,TGCGCCAGCAGCCGCAGGGAACGGACCTATGGCTACACCTTC
.,TRBV30,TRBJ1-2,.,CAWSVFRGPYLGYTF,TGTGCCTGGAGTGTATTTAGGGGTCCTTACTTGGGCTACACCTTC
.,TRBV15,TRBJ1-6,.,CATSWGWDSPLHF,TGTGCCACCAGCTGGGGCTGGGATTCACCCCTCCACTTT
once,TRBV6-1,TRBJ1-5,.,CASSEILAGTHPPQHF,TGTGCCAGCAGTGAAATCTTAGCCGGAACCCATCCGCCCCAGCATTTT
.,TRBV6-5,TRBJ1-3,.,CASSLQGDPTIYF,TGTGCCAGCAGTTTACAGGGAGACCCGACCATATATTTT
.,TRBV6-5,TRBJ1-5,.,CASSSTPDSQPQHF,TGTGCCAGCAGTTCTACTCCGGACAGCCAGCCCCAGCATTTT
.,TRBV5-6,TRBJ1-2,.,CASSPKQEPYGYTF,TGTGCCAGCAGCCCTAAACAGGAACCCTATGGCTACACCTTC
once,TRBV10-3,TRBJ2-1,.,CAITLGPYNEQFF,TGTGCCATCACCCTTGGGCCATACAATGAGCAGTTCTTC
.,TRBV7-9,TRBJ1-1,.,CSSSLGGTLNTEAFF,TGTTCCAGCAGCTTAGGAGGCACGCTGAACACTGAAGCTTTCTTT
.,TRBV19,TRBJ2-5,.,CASSTGGLETQYF,TGTGCCAGTAGTACCGGGGGACTGGAGACCCAGTACTTC
few,TRBV5-1,TRBJ2-3,.,CASSAGTGAPDTQYF,TGCGCCAGCAGCGCTGGGACGGGAGCCCCAGATACGCAGTATTTT
once,TRBV11-3,TRBJ2-3,.,CASSPPTDTQYF,TGTGCCAGCAGCCCCCCGACAGATACGCAGTATTTT
once,TRBV6-5,TRBJ1-6,TRBD1,CASSYGGQGNSPLHF,TGTGCCAGCAGTTACGGGGGACAGGGGAATTCACCCCTCCACTTT
.,TRBV27,TRBJ1-5,.,CASSLSFAGFNQPQHF,TGTGCCAGCAGTTTAAGCTTCGCAGGGTTCAATCAGCCCCAGCATTTT
once,TRBV27,TRBJ1-6,.,CASTENRSNSPLHF,TGTGCCAGCACCGAGAATCGTAGTAATTCACCCCTCCACTTT
.,TRBV6-5,TRBJ1-4,.,CASSLVRGEKLFF,TGTGCCAGCAGCCTAGTGCGTGGCGAAAAACTGTTTTTT
.,TRBV9,TRBJ2-3,.,CASSATSGGDTQYF,TGTGCCAGCAGCGCGACCTCTGGAGGGGATACGCAGTATTTT
.,TRBV7-9,TRBJ2-7,TRBD2,CASSSGGPIAGDYEQYF,TGTGCCAGCAGCTCCGGTGGGCCCATAGCGGGGGATTACGAGCAGTACTTC
.,TRBV4-1,TRBJ1-6,.,CASSISRTAYNSPLHF,TGCGCCAGCAGCATTTCGCGGACAGCGTATAATTCACCCCTCCACTTT
.,TRBV7-2,TRBJ2-4,.,CASSLGVSPGAKNIQYF,TGTGCCAGCAGCTTAGGGGTGAGCCCAGGGGCCAAAAACATTCAGTACTTC
.,TRBV5-5,TRBJ1-2,.,CASSPAQDYGYTF,TGTGCCAGCAGCCCAGCCCAGGACTATGGCTACACCTTC
few,TRBV5-5,TRBJ1-3,TRBD1,CASSLGTGGTHSGNTIYF,TGTGCCAGCAGCTTGGGGACAGGGGGCACCCACTCTGGAAACACCATATATTTT
.,TRBV4-1,TRBJ2-5,.,CASSLLRQGGETQYF,TGCGCCAGCAGCCTGCTGAGGCAGGGGGGTGAGACCCAGTACTTC
.,TRBV11-2,TRBJ2-7,.,CASSLIGAEQYF,TGTGCCAGCAGCTTAATAGGGGCAGAGCAGTACTTC
.,TRBV7-9,TRBJ1-1,.,CSSSLWARPDTEAFF,TGTTCCAGCAGCCTTTGGGCTCGCCCCGACACTGAAGCTTTCTTT
.,TRBV27,TRBJ2-6,TRBD1,CASSRDSTGANVLTF,TGTGCCAGCAGCCGGGACAGTACGGGGGCCAACGTCCTGACTTTC
.,TRBV7-2,TRBJ2-5,.,CASSNQRETQYF,TGTGCCAGCAGCAATCAACGGGAGACCCAGTACTTC
once,TRBV4-3,TRBJ2-3,TRBD2,CASSQTSGGHTDTQYF,TGCGCCAGCAGCCAAACTAGCGGGGGGCACACAGATACGCAGTATTTT
.,TRBV30,TRBJ1-2,TRBD1,CAWSFRTGVDGYTF,TGTGCCTGGAGTTTCCGGACAGGGGTAGATGGCTACACCTTC
.,TRBV10-2,TRBJ2-7,.,CASSKQVSYEQYF,TGCGCCAGCAGTAAGCAGGTTTCCTACGAGCAGTACTTC
.,TRBV19,TRBJ1-2,TRBD1,CASSIAGTGGYGYTF,TGTGCCAGTAGTATAGCCGGGACAGGGGGCTATGGCTACACCTTC
.,TRBV2,TRBJ2-5,.,CDSGGLRQETQYF,TGTGACTCCGGCGGACTCCGCCAAGAGACCCAGTACTTC
.,TRBV5-6,TRBJ1-6,.,CASSDWDIKSLHF,TGTGCCAGCAGCGATTGGGACATTAAGTCCCTCCACTTT
once,TRBV7-8,TRBJ2-7,.,CASSPSGYEQYF,TGTGCCAGCTCCCCGTCGGGCTACGAGCAGTACTTC
.,TRBV6-4,TRBJ2-2,.,CASSGTGGRHTGELFF,TGTGCCAGCAGTGGAACCGGGGGGCGGCACACCGGGGAGCTGTTTTTT
.,TRBV5-1,TRBJ2-7,TRBD2,CASSLGLAGGTYEQYF,TGCGCCAGCAGCTTGGGACTAGCGGGGGGCACCTACGAGCAGTACTTC
.,TRBV6-1,TRBJ1-6,TRBD1,CASSEDRASYNSPLHF,TGTGCCAGCAGTGAGGACAGGGCATCCTATAATTCACCCCTCCACTTT
.,TRBV15,TRBJ2-7,.,CATSRDLTGKYEQYF,TGTGCCACCAGCAGAGACCTAACGGGGAAATACGAGCAGTACTTC